A single T cell receptor (beta chain) is shown here with its context. TCRdb redid the calling of the RT-PCR reads with MiXCR, one entry per CDR3 protein. The sample records 450,000 to 600,000 distinct CDR3 sequences, approximately 17% being singletons. CDR3 size: 17 residues. Germline V CDR1 and CDR2: SGHVS, FNYEAQ. The J segment lost 0 bases and the V segment lost 1 base, leaving 5 bases of the junction unmatched. The data were taken from a study of response to subunit inactivated influenza vaccine. This specimen consisted of CD4+ T cells sorted from PBMCs, obtained approximately 25 months after vaccination. The receptor's source is a man aged 50 to 75 who received an inactivated influenza vaccine. V gene TRBV7-6 combines with J gene TRBJ2-1; 8 bases line up with TRBD2. CDR3 in DNA: TGTGCCAGCAGCTTAGAAGTAGCGGGGAGCTCCTACAATGAGCAGTTCTTC. This sequence encodes CASSLEVAGSSYNEQFF.